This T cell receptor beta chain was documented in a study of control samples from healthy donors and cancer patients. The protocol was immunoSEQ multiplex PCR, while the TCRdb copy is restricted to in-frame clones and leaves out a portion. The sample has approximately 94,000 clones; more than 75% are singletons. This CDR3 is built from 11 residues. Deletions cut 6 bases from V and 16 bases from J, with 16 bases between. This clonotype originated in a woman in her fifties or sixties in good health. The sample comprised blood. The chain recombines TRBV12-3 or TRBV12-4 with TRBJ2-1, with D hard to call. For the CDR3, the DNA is TGTGCCAGCAGCCGTCGGGTAGTGTCATTCTTC. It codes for CASSRRVVSFF.